This T cell receptor (beta chain) was recorded in a study of cytomegalovirus exposure and HLA in healthy donors. CDR1 is SEHNR and CDR2 is FQNEAQ in the germline V gene (reference sequence). Germline trimming cut 0 bases from V and 2 bases from J; bases unmatched to any gene: 4. CDR3 length: 16 amino acids. This PCR relied on a set of 60 Vbeta primers and 13 Jbeta primers. Assay used: immunoSEQ multiplex PCR; TCRdb lists only in-frame clones, some missing. The table shows under 200,000 clones, with approximately 77% occurring only once. This chain connects TRBV7-9 to TRBJ2-7; TRBD1 matches at 10 bases. The material sequenced was PBMCs. The clonotype comes from a male donor in good health and CMV-seropositive. The CDR3 reads CASSLAGQGMTYEQYF. The CDR3 nucleotides read TGTGCCAGCAGCTTAGCGGGACAGGGGATGACCTACGAGCAGTACTTC.